This T cell receptor (beta chain) is drawn from a study of naive and memory T cell subsets. Study outcomes and limitations: Diversity fell and Gini index rose from naive through CM, EM, EMRA. A clonotype means one alpha or beta sequence, not an alpha/beta pair. Especially in CD8 cells, naive repertoires contained a few larger clonotypes, possibly CD45RA-re-expressing memory cells.

The ends were cut back, 0 bases at V and 2 bases at J, with 4 bases in the middle. CDR1 MNHEY and CDR2 SMNVEV come from the germline V gene (reference sequence). The CDR3 extends over 13 amino acids. An equimolar mix of two oligonucleotides served as the beta constant-region primer for TRBC1 and TRBC2. The ligated cDNA underwent four PCR rounds using SP2 and nested alpha and beta constant-region primers. TCRdb re-analysed the UMI-ligation and nested PCR reads in MiXCR, keeping a single row per CDR3 protein. Among under 150,000 distinct CDR3 sequences listed, about 20% were seen once. CD8 T cells were positively selected from what remained after CD4 positive selection. On this clonotype: Its antigen is unidentified.

The sequenced material came from naive CD8+ T cells from blood. The rearrangement uses TRBV27 and TRBJ2-5; D is unclear. This clonotype originated in a human donor in good health. CDR3 sequence: CASSLSDQETQYF. The CDR3 DNA sequence: TGTGCCAGCAGTTTATCAGATCAAGAGACCCAGTACTTC.